The present T cell receptor beta chain was sequenced within a study of blood T cell repertoires in COVID-19. Germline CDR1 SNHLY, CDR2 FYNNEI. V was clipped by 6 bases and J by 5 bases; unmatched bases: 14. The CDR3 has 17 amino acids. In the source study's methods: Using reference gene primer amplification, nucleated cell counts were estimated. The method was immunoSEQ multiplex PCR; TCRdb's version includes in-frame clones alone and lacks a portion of them. D and trimming come from the DNA, and the V and J calls and clone size come from that table. The data show around 68,000 clones, 80% to 90% seen once.

This chain links TRBV2 with TRBJ2-5; 11 bases are shared with TRBD2. The clonotype originates from a man in his fifties with active COVID-19. Source material: peripheral blood. This CDR3 is CASRVQMGLAVLETQYF. The CDR3 bases are TGTGCCAGCAGGGTTCAAATGGGACTAGCGGTGTTGGAGACCCAGTACTTC.